The rows below give T cell receptor beta chains drawn from one sample of a study of blood T cell repertoires in COVID-19. The protocol was immunoSEQ multiplex PCR, while the TCRdb copy is restricted to in-frame clones and leaves out a portion. This repertoire shows a few hundred thousand clones, 80% to 90% found once; its top ten account for approximately 1.9%. The sequenced sample was PBMCs or T cells enriched from blood (not recorded which). Every receptor here comes from a man between 35 and 55 years old in a cohort exposed to, infected with or recovered from COVID-19 (not recorded which). CDR3s include the opening cysteine and the closing phenylalanine or tryptophan. The D gene is left open where the match is weak. Not all rows give a size; the values are once, few, many and, for expanded clones, a class.

size: -; D: -; V: TRBV3-1/TRBV3-2; J: TRBJ2-5; CDR3: CASSQSIVRGETQYF; DNA: TGTGCCAGCAGCCAATCGATCGTCAGGGGTGAGACCCAGTACTTC
size: -; D: -; V: TRBV27; J: TRBJ1-3; CDR3: CASSLGRGGGNTIYF; DNA: TGTGCCAGCAGTTTAGGGCGAGGGGGTGGAAACACCATATATTTT
size: once; D: -; V: TRBV18; J: TRBJ1-6; CDR3: CASSLREAYNSPLHF; DNA: TGTGCCAGCTCACTCCGCGAGGCCTATAATTCACCCCTCCACTTT
size: -; D: TRBD2; V: TRBV3-1/TRBV3-2; J: TRBJ2-1; CDR3: CASSQVSGAYNEQFF; DNA: TGTGCCAGCAGCCAAGTTAGCGGGGCCTACAATGAGCAGTTCTTC
size: -; D: TRBD1; V: TRBV5-4; J: TRBJ2-5; CDR3: CASSSTGDETQYF; DNA: TGTGCCAGCAGCTCGACAGGGGATGAGACCCAGTACTTC
size: once; D: -; V: TRBV15; J: TRBJ1-5; CDR3: CATSRGQGNQPQHF; DNA: TGTGCCACCAGCAGAGGACAGGGCAATCAGCCCCAGCATTTT
size: once; D: TRBD1; V: TRBV3-1/TRBV3-2; J: TRBJ1-5; CDR3: CASSQDGGRGVQPQHF; DNA: TGTGCCAGCAGCCAAGACGGAGGCAGGGGGGTTCAGCCCCAGCATTTT
size: -; D: -; V: TRBV6-5; J: TRBJ1-5; CDR3: CASSSRYSNQPQHF; DNA: TGTGCCAGCAGTTCTCGGTATAGCAATCAGCCCCAGCATTTT
size: -; D: TRBD1; V: TRBV11-3; J: TRBJ2-2; CDR3: CASSLRQGNTGELFF; DNA: TGTGCCAGCAGCTTACGACAGGGTAACACCGGGGAGCTGTTTTTT
size: -; D: -; V: TRBV19; J: TRBJ1-1; CDR3: CASSKRTALNTEAFF; DNA: TGTGCCAGTAGTAAGAGGACAGCTCTAAACACTGAAGCTTTCTTT
size: once; D: -; V: TRBV5-1; J: TRBJ1-5; CDR3: CASSLTLQTNSNQPQHF; DNA: TGCGCCAGCAGCTTGACGCTGCAGACAAATAGCAATCAGCCCCAGCATTTT
size: once; D: -; V: TRBV27; J: TRBJ1-4; CDR3: CASSTAGVGNEKLFF; DNA: TGTGCCAGCAGTACCGCGGGGGTGGGTAATGAAAAACTGTTTTTT
size: -; D: -; V: TRBV10-1; J: TRBJ2-3; CDR3: CASSDVTRSAADTQYF; DNA: TGCGCCAGCAGTGATGTGACAAGGTCCGCCGCAGATACGCAGTATTTT
size: -; D: -; V: TRBV3-1/TRBV3-2; J: TRBJ2-5; CDR3: CASSRRQNQETQYF; DNA: TGTGCCAGCAGCCGCAGACAGAACCAAGAGACCCAGTACTTC
size: once; D: TRBD2; V: TRBV2; J: TRBJ2-1; CDR3: CASKKLAVPDNEQFF; DNA: TGTGCCAGCAAAAAACTAGCGGTGCCTGACAATGAGCAGTTCTTC
size: -; D: TRBD1; V: TRBV5-1; J: TRBJ2-7; CDR3: CASSFGDRGRIYEQYF; DNA: TGCGCCAGCAGCTTCGGGGACAGGGGGAGAATCTACGAGCAGTACTTC
size: -; D: TRBD1; V: TRBV3-1/TRBV3-2; J: TRBJ1-4; CDR3: CASSQLGQGEEKLFF; DNA: TGTGCCAGCAGCCAATTGGGACAGGGGGAGGAAAAACTGTTTTTT
size: -; D: TRBD2; V: TRBV30; J: TRBJ2-3; CDR3: CAWSQLAGPPDTQYF; DNA: TGTGCCTGGAGTCAATTAGCGGGTCCCCCAGATACGCAGTATTTT
size: -; D: -; V: TRBV19; J: TRBJ2-6; CDR3: CASSTGSGANVLTF; DNA: TGTGCCAGTAGTACAGGGTCTGGGGCCAACGTCCTGACTTTC
size: -; D: TRBD2; V: TRBV10-1; J: TRBJ2-3; CDR3: CASSSGRIADTQYF; DNA: TGCGCCAGCTCTAGCGGGAGGATCGCAGATACGCAGTATTTT
size: once; D: -; V: TRBV21-1; J: TRBJ1-1; CDR3: CASSSGGMNTEAFF; DNA: TGTGCCAGCAGCTCGGGAGGGATGAACACTGAAGCTTTCTTT
size: -; D: TRBD1; V: TRBV11-2; J: TRBJ2-5; CDR3: CASSLTGAGRETQYF; DNA: TGTGCCAGCAGCTTAACAGGGGCTGGGAGAGAGACCCAGTACTTC
size: -; D: -; V: TRBV2; J: TRBJ1-5; CDR3: CASSGLNSNQPQHF; DNA: TGTGCCAGCAGTGGACTGAATAGCAATCAGCCCCAGCATTTT
size: few; D: -; V: TRBV5-4; J: TRBJ2-1; CDR3: CASSLTGSYNEQFF; DNA: TGTGCCAGCAGCTTAACCGGCTCCTACAATGAGCAGTTCTTC
size: -; D: TRBD1; V: TRBV28; J: TRBJ1-2; CDR3: CASSIQGATNYGYTF; DNA: TGTGCCAGCAGTATCCAGGGGGCGACTAACTATGGCTACACCTTC
size: -; D: -; V: TRBV5-1; J: TRBJ2-3; CDR3: CASTKTQGLDTQYF; DNA: TGCGCCAGCACCAAAACTCAGGGGTTAGATACGCAGTATTTT